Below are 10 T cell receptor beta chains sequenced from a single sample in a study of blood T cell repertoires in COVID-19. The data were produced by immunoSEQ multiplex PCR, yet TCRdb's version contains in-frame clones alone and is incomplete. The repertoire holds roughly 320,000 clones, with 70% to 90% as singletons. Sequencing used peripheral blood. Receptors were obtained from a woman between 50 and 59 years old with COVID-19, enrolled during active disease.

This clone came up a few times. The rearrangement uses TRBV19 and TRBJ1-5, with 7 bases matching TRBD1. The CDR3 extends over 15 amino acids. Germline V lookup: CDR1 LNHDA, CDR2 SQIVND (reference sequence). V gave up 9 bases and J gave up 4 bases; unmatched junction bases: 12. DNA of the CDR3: TGTGCCAGCCGAGATGCCGACAGGGCAAATCAGCCCCAGCATTTT. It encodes CASRDADRANQPQHF. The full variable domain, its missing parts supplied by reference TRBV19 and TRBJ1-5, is DGGITQSPKYLFRKEGQNVTLSCEQNLNHDAMYWYRQDPGQGLRLIYYSQIVNDFQKGDIAEGYSVSREKKESFPLTVTSAQKNPTAFYLCASRDADRANQPQHFGDGTRLSIL.

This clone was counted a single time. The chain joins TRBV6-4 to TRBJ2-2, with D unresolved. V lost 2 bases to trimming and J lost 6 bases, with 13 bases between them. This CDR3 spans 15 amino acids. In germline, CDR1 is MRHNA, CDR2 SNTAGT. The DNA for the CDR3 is TGTGCCAGCAGTGACAGGCGGCGGAGTTCCGGGGAGCTGTTTTTT. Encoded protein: CASSDRRRSSGELFF.

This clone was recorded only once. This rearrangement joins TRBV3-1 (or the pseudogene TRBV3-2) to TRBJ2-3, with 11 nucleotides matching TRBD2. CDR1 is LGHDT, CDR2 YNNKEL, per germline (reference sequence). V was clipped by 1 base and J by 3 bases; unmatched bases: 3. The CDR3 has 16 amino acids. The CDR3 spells CASSQALAGGTDTQYF. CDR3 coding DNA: TGTGCCAGCAGCCAAGCGTTAGCGGGAGGGACAGATACGCAGTATTTT.

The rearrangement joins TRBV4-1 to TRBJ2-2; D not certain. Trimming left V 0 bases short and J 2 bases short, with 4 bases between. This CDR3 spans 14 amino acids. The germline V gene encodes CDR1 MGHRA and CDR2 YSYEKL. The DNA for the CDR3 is TGCGCCAGCAGCCAAGAATATAACACCGGGGAGCTGTTTTTT. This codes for CASSQEYNTGELFF.

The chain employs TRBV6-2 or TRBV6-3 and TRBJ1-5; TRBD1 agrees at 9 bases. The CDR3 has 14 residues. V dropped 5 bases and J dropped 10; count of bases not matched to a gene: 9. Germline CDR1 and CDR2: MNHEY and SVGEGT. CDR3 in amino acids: CASSRGGQGVPQHF. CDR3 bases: TGTGCCAGCAGTAGGGGGGGACAGGGTGTCCCCCAGCATTTT.

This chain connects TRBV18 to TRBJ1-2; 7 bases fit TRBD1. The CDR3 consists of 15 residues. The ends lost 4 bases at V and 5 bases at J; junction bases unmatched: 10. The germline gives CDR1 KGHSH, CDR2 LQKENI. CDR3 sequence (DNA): TGTGCCAGCTCACTTTACTCCGGGACAGAGTATGGCTACACCTTC. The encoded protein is CASSLYSGTEYGYTF. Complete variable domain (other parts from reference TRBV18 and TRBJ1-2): NAGVMQNPRHLVRRRGQEARLRCSPMKGHSHVYWYRQLPEEGLKFMVYLQKENIIDESGMPKERFSAEFPKEGPSILRIQQVVRGDSAAYFCASSLYSGTEYGYTFGSGTRLTVV.

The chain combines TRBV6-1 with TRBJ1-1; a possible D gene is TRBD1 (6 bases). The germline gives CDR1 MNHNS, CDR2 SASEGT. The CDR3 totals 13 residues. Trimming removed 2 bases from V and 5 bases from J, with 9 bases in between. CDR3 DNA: TGTGCCAGCAGTGAACACACAGGGACTGAAGCTTTCTTT. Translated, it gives CASSEHTGTEAFF.

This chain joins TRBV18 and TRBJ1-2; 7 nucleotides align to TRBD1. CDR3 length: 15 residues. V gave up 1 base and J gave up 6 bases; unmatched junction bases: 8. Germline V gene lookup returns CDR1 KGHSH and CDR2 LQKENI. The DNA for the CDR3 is TGTGCCAGCTCACCACAGTCAGGGGGTACAGATGGCTACACCTTC. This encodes CASSPQSGGTDGYTF.

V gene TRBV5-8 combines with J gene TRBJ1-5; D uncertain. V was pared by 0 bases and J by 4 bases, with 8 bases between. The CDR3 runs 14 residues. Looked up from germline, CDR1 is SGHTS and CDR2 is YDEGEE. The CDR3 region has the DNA TGTGCCAGCAGCTTGGTTGTGGAGAATCAGCCCCAGCATTTT. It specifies CASSLVVENQPQHF.

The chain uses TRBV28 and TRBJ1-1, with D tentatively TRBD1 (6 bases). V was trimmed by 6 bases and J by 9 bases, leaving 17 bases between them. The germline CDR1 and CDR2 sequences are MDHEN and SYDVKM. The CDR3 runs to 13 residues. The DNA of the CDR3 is TGTGCCAGCAGCTCCACGGGGGGCCCAAAAGCTTTCTTT. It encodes CASSSTGGPKAFF.